The source of this T cell receptor beta chain is a study of cytomegalovirus exposure and HLA in healthy donors. The CDR3 consists of 15 residues. Germline CDR1 reads MNHEY; CDR2 reads SVGAGI. Unmatched junction bases numbered 5, after V lost 6 bases and J lost 4 bases. The donors were members of the validation cohort comprising over 100 subjects, separate from the roughly 670-subject first cohort. Profiling relied on immunoSEQ multiplex PCR, and the TCRdb table lists in-frame clones only, not all of them. The sample shows more than 140,000 clones, around 90% of them seen only once. V is TRBV6-5 and J is TRBJ2-1; the match to TRBD2 covers 11 bases. This TCR was sampled from a woman aged 18-29 years in good health and CMV-seropositive. The sample taken for sequencing was PBMCs. CDR3 in DNA: TGTGCCAGCAGACCCCTAGCGGGAGGTTACAATGAGCAGTTCTTC. Its protein is CASRPLAGGYNEQFF.